The entry below describes one T cell receptor (beta chain). Its antigen is not known. This entry belongs to a study of CD8 T cells in ankylosing spondylitis. Findings of the study overall: According to the report, clones linked to the disease were significantly enriched in matched synovial fluid samples taken from ankylosing spondylitis patients. Ankylosing spondylitis blood appeared to be characterized by a TCR beta motif of several highly homologous variants. Earlier work had already found some motif variants in reactive arthritis synovial fluid and blood.

Generation of TCR beta libraries employed quantitative 5'-RACE incorporating molecular barcodes. TCRdb re-analysed the 5' RACE reads in MiXCR, keeping a single row per CDR3 protein. The sample holds about 240,000 distinct CDR3 sequences, about 10% seen once. What was sequenced was blood, either unsorted or a sorted T cell fraction (not recorded which). The origin of this receptor is a male donor with ankylosing spondylitis or in good health (not recorded which).

In DNA form, the CDR3 reads TGCGCCAGCAGCTCTACAGGGGGCCTAAGCTCCTACGAGCAGTACTTC. It encodes CASSSTGGLSSYEQYF. This chain connects TRBV5-1 to TRBJ2-7; 9 positions match TRBD1. The V gene's germline CDR1 is SGHRS and CDR2 YFSETQ. V shed 3 bases, J shed 0 bases, and the junction held 7 bases outside the gene matches. The CDR3 is 16 residues long.